The 18 T cell receptor beta chains reported below all come from one sample, sequenced in a study of beta chain features in type 1 diabetes. General study findings and limits: Moderate yet significant TCRB CDR3 shortening was seen in Type 1 diabetes patients in all four CD4+ subsets.

Reverse transcribing all isolated RNA meant expressed TCRB transcripts were sequenced. Some clones are missing from TCRdb's copy, which holds only in-frame ones; the method was immunoSEQ multiplex PCR. The data contain 300,000 or so clones, 14% of them seen just once; the ten biggest clones take up about 0.015%. The antigens for these receptors are not known. Sequenced: naive CD4+ T cells from blood. The receptors were sampled from a man under 40 with type 1 diabetes.

This clone has a handful of counts. The V call is TRBV7-2, the J call TRBJ2-6, with TRBD1 matching 7 bases. The germline V gene encodes CDR1 SGHTA and CDR2 FQGNSA. Trimming cost V 6 bases and J 2 bases; bases outside gene matches: 4. This CDR3 is 15 amino acids long. The CDR3 spells CASRKRGPGANVLTF. The CDR3 region has the DNA TGTGCCAGCAGAAAAAGGGGGCCTGGGGCCAACGTCCTGACTTTC.

This clone appeared a few times. The chain has TRBV5-6 and TRBJ2-1, with 9 positions matching TRBD1. The CDR3 totals 15 residues. Looked up from germline, CDR1 is SGHDT and CDR2 is YYEEEE. V was pared by 0 bases and J by 8 bases, with 6 bases of the junction left unmatched. Here the CDR3 reads CASSLVGTGSYEQFF. The CDR3 DNA follows: TGTGCCAGCAGCTTGGTAGGGACAGGGAGCTATGAGCAGTTCTTC.

The genes are TRBV28 and TRBJ1-1, with D tentatively TRBD1 (6 bases). From germline, CDR1 is MDHEN and CDR2 SYDVKM. V dropped 3 bases and J dropped 0 bases, with 8 bases sitting between them. There are 14 residues in the CDR3. CDR3: CASSFSGVNTEAFF. The DNA for the CDR3 is TGTGCCAGCAGTTTCTCAGGGGTGAACACTGAAGCTTTCTTT. Using reference TRBV28 and TRBJ1-1 for the parts outside the CDR3, the full variable domain is DVKVTQSSRYLVKRTGEKVFLECVQDMDHENMFWYRQDPGLGLRLIYFSYDVKMKEKGDIPEGYSVSREKKERFSLILESASTNQTSMYLCASSFSGVNTEAFFGQGTRLTVV.

This clone has only a few counts. This sequence joins TRBV10-3 and TRBJ2-1; 11 nucleotides align to TRBD2. V shed 5 bases and J 4 bases; nucleotides not matched to a gene: 10. Germline assignment: CDR1 ENHRY and CDR2 SYGVKD. This CDR3 is built from 17 residues. The DNA of the CDR3 is TGTGCCATCAGTACTTCCGGGACTAGCGGAAAATACAATGAGCAGTTCTTC. Its translation: CAISTSGTSGKYNEQFF.

The chain is built from TRBV29-1 and TRBJ2-1; 9 bases are a match to TRBD1. This CDR3 region has 18 residues. Germline V lookup: CDR1 SQVTM, CDR2 ANQGSEA. V dropped 4 bases and J dropped 0; count of bases not matched to a gene: 13. Here the CDR3 reads CSVGKRDRDTLSYNEQFF. CDR3 bases: TGCAGCGTTGGAAAGCGGGACAGGGACACCCTCTCCTACAATGAGCAGTTCTTC.

The chain has TRBV4-2 and TRBJ2-5; D is possibly TRBD2 (6 bases). Germline loops: CDR1 LGHNA, CDR2 YNFKEQ. The CDR3 sequence is 14 residues long. Trimming cost V 4 bases and J 5 bases, with 14 bases left between them. DNA of the CDR3: TGTGCCAGCAGCCTCGGGCGAACTAGCGAGACCCAGTACTTC. Protein product: CASSLGRTSETQYF.

The V and J genes are TRBV6-6 and TRBJ2-1; D is undetermined. V was trimmed by 6 bases and J by 9 bases, leaving 9 bases between them. CDR3 length equals 11 residues. Germline CDR1 reads MNHNY; CDR2 reads SVGAGI (reference sequence). The CDR3 nucleotides are TGTGCCAGCAGGAGGCGATCTGAGCAGTTCTTC. Protein: CASRRRSEQFF.

The genes are TRBV25-1 and TRBJ2-5, with D hard to call. Trimming removed 1 base at V and 5 bases at J, with 8 bases between. Germline CDR1 and CDR2: MGHDK and SYGVNS. The CDR3 is 13 amino acids. The CDR3 loop is CASSESNGETQYF. Here the CDR3 DNA reads TGTGCCAGCAGTGAATCTAACGGGGAGACCCAGTACTTC.

The sample holds a few counts of this clone. The CDR3 spells CASSLEQGKTDTQYF. In nucleotides, the CDR3 is TGCGCCAGCAGCTTGGAACAGGGGAAGACAGATACGCAGTATTTT. The chain has TRBV5-1 and TRBJ2-3; 7 bases fit TRBD1. The ends lost 0 bases at V and 3 bases at J; junction bases unmatched: 4. The germline gives CDR1 SGHRS, CDR2 YFSETQ. The length of the CDR3 is 15 residues.

The chain has TRBV28 and TRBJ1-2; D gene uncertain. The CDR3 loop spans 14 amino acids. The V gene's germline CDR1 is MDHEN and CDR2 SYDVKM. With 6 bases removed from V and 3 bases from J, the gap between germline ends came to 14 bases. The CDR3 protein is CASRLRAAYYGYTF. The DNA of the CDR3 is TGTGCCAGCAGGTTGAGGGCCGCGTACTATGGCTACACCTTC.

The V and J genes are TRBV4-2 and TRBJ1-3; TRBD1 matches at 10 bases. CDR3 size: 17 residues. Germline V lookup: CDR1 LGHNA, CDR2 YNFKEQ. Trimming cost V 1 base and J 2 bases; bases outside gene matches: 5. The DNA for the CDR3 is TGTGCCAGCAGCCAAGGTATCGGACAGGGGGCTGGAAACACCATATATTTT. Translating gives CASSQGIGQGAGNTIYF.

The chain joins TRBV9 to TRBJ2-2; 8 nucleotides match TRBD2. From germline, CDR1 is SGDLS and CDR2 YYNGEE. The CDR3 is 17 amino acids. V trimming: 3 bases; J trimming: 2 bases; junction bases outside the gene matches: 9. CDR3 nucleotides: TGTGCCAGCAGCGCTGGACTAGCAGATCGAAACACCGGGGAGCTGTTTTTT. Protein sequence: CASSAGLADRNTGELFF.

The chain couples TRBV30 to TRBJ2-3; TRBD2 matches at 12 bases. Trimming took 5 bases from V and 7 from J; bases not matched to a gene: 4. Germline V gene data show CDR1 as GTSNPN and CDR2 as SVGIG (reference sequence). This CDR3 is 13 amino acids long. In DNA, the CDR3 is TGTGCCTGGGATCTAGCGGGAGGGCATACGCAGTATTTT. Protein: CAWDLAGGHTQYF.

The sample holds a few counts of this clone. The chain couples TRBV6-6 to TRBJ2-1; D gene ambiguous. V lost 0 bases, J lost 8 bases, and 11 bases lay in between. Per germline, CDR1 MNHNY and CDR2 SVGAGI (reference sequence). The CDR3 sequence is 14 residues long. CDR3 sequence reads: CASSYSGYSDEQFF. The DNA for the CDR3 is TGTGCCAGCAGTTACTCGGGCTACTCCGATGAGCAGTTCTTC.

The chain carries TRBV7-6 and TRBJ1-1; D is possibly TRBD1 (6 bases). Trimming stripped 5 bases from V and 1 base from J, with 17 bases between. CDR1 and CDR2 (germline): SGHVS, FNYEAQ. The CDR3 spans 16 residues. The CDR3 sequence: CASSPDRLGANTEAFF. The CDR3 DNA sequence: TGTGCCAGCAGCCCCGACAGGCTGGGCGCGAACACTGAAGCTTTCTTT.

The chain recombines TRBV28 with TRBJ2-7, with 9 bases lining up with TRBD1. Germline-derived CDR1 and CDR2 are MDHEN and SYDVKM. There are 15 residues in the CDR3. The V and J ends lost 6 bases and 2 bases, in that order; junction bases with no gene match: 8. CDR3 residues: CASSKTGQGTYEQYF. In DNA, the CDR3 is TGTGCCAGCAGCAAAACGGGACAGGGAACCTACGAGCAGTACTTC.

This chain connects TRBV6-1 to TRBJ2-3, with TRBD2 matching over 10 bases. The germline V gene has CDR1 MNHNS and CDR2 SASEGT. This CDR3 region has 16 residues. The junction had 2 bases not matched to a gene; V was cut back by 1 base and J by 1 base. This chain's CDR3 is CASSEGGTSGTDTQYF. The CDR3 DNA follows: TGTGCCAGCAGTGAAGGCGGGACTAGCGGCACAGATACGCAGTATTTT.

V is TRBV19 and J is TRBJ1-1; the D gene is possibly TRBD1 (5 bases). The V gene's germline CDR1 is LNHDA and CDR2 SQIVND (reference sequence). This CDR3 comprises 15 residues. Deletions cut 2 bases from V and 4 bases from J, with 14 bases between. The CDR3 reads CASSILATGSTEAFF. CDR3 nucleotide sequence: TGTGCCAGTAGTATACTCGCCACAGGTAGCACTGAAGCTTTCTTT.